This TCR beta chain comes out of a study of blood T cell repertoires in COVID-19. Across the study: Samples representing acute and convalescent COVID-19 were sourced from the United States, Italy and Spain.

Original data processing: Reference gene primers were amplified, and this amplification served to estimate nucleated cell counts. Data came from immunoSEQ multiplex PCR; TCRdb stores just in-frame clones and leaves some out. The DNA was the basis for D and trimming; V, J and clone size are from that table. The table has about 200,000 clones, roughly 90% seen once. It was during active infection that Seattle patients were enrolled and then longitudinally followed. Sample: peripheral blood. This TCR was recovered from a man between 50 and 59 years old with COVID-19, enrolled during active disease.

As DNA, the CDR3 is TGTGCCAGTAGTATTTCGACGTCGGGGGGGGAGACAAGGTTTTTT. Protein: CASSISTSGGETRFF. J is TRBJ2-2 and V is TRBV19; 8 bases align to TRBD2. This CDR3 has 15 amino acids. CDR1 and CDR2 from the germline V gene are LNHDA and SQIVND (reference sequence). V lost 3 bases, J lost 16 bases, and 16 bases stayed unmatched.